These T cell receptor beta chains were read from a single sample in a study of cytomegalovirus exposure and HLA in healthy donors. TCRdb's copy holds only in-frame clones and misses some; the assay was immunoSEQ multiplex PCR. The table records around 160,000 clones, around 73% of them present only once. The sequencing sample was made of PBMCs. All receptors come from a male donor in good health and CMV-seronegative. The CDR3 runs from the conserved cysteine through the conserved F or W. A D gene is named only where the DNA matches it firmly. Size values are once, few and many counts, or a class for expanded clones, and some rows have none.

TRBD1	TRBV27	.	14	TRBJ2-7	TGTGCCAGCAGTCCTCGGGACAGCTCCTACGAGCAGTACTTC	CASSPRDSSYEQYF
.	TRBV11-3	.	16	TRBJ1-1	TGTGCCAGCAGGCAAACGGAAGGGGATTGGCACACTGAAGCTTTCTTT	CASRQTEGDWHTEAFF
TRBD1	TRBV27	once	14	TRBJ2-2	TGTGCCAGCAGCCTTGGACAGGGAATTGGGGAGCTGTTTTTT	CASSLGQGIGELFF
.	TRBV11-2	.	12	TRBJ2-7	TGTGCCAGCAGCTCCAGCTCCTACGAGCAGTACTTC	CASSSSSYEQYF
TRBD2	TRBV6-5	.	15	TRBJ2-3	TGTGCCAGCAGGCGGGGACTAGCGGGGGAAGATACGCAGTATTTT	CASRRGLAGEDTQYF
TRBD1	TRBV6-5	.	15	TRBJ2-7	TGTGCCAGCAGTTACTCGACAGGGCCGACCTACGAGCAGTACTTC	CASSYSTGPTYEQYF
.	TRBV7-2	.	17	TRBJ1-1	TGTGCCAGCAGCTCCCGGCCCCGACAGAGTATGGACACTGAAGCTTTCTTT	CASSSRPRQSMDTEAFF
TRBD1	TRBV11-2	few	15	TRBJ2-7	TGTGCCAGCAGCCTCACCGGGACAGGCCCCTACGAGCAGTACTTC	CASSLTGTGPYEQYF
.	TRBV28	.	15	TRBJ1-2	TGTGCCAGCAGTGCCGGCGGGGGGCGGAACTATGGCTACACCTTC	CASSAGGGRNYGYTF
TRBD1	TRBV9	.	14	TRBJ1-1	TGTGCCAGCAGCGTAGATATGGACAGGGCAACGACTTTCTTT	CASSVDMDRATTFF
.	TRBV5-4	.	14	TRBJ2-5	TGTGCCAGCAGCTTGGTAGAGCCAGGGGAGACCCAGTACTTC	CASSLVEPGETQYF
.	TRBV5-1	.	13	TRBJ1-6	TGCGCCAGCAGCTTGGACAACAATTCACCCCTCCACTTT	CASSLDNNSPLHF
.	TRBV4-1	.	13	TRBJ1-4	TGCGCCAGCAGCCAAGAGAGGCAGGGAAAACTGTTTTTT	CASSQERQGKLFF
.	TRBV5-4	.	13	TRBJ1-2	TGTGCCAGCAGCGCCTGGGGGCGGAATGGCTACACCTTC	CASSAWGRNGYTF
.	TRBV30	.	14	TRBJ2-1	TGTGCCAGATCCCGGGACTCCTCCTACAATGAGCAGTTCTTC	CARSRDSSYNEQFF
.	TRBV7-6	.	15	TRBJ2-4	TGTGCCAGCAGCCTCCTGGGGGGAGGCAAAAACATTCAGTACTTC	CASSLLGGGKNIQYF
TRBD1	TRBV25-1	.	15	TRBJ2-1	TGTGCCAGCAGCCAGACAGGGAGCTCCTACAATGAGCAGTTCTTC	CASSQTGSSYNEQFF
TRBD1	TRBV5-1	.	15	TRBJ2-5	TGCGCCAGCAGCTTGGGGACAGGGCGACAAGAGACCCAGTACTTC	CASSLGTGRQETQYF
TRBD1	TRBV11-2	.	15	TRBJ1-5	TGTGCCAGCAGCTTAGCCGGGACAGGGAATCAGCCCCAGCATTTT	CASSLAGTGNQPQHF
.	TRBV5-1	.	15	TRBJ1-1	TGCGCCAGCAGCTTGCAGGCGACGGATAACACTGAAGCTTTCTTT	CASSLQATDNTEAFF
.	TRBV9	.	15	TRBJ1-1	TGTGCCAGCAGCGCCCCACAGGGAGGGGACACTGAAGCTTTCTTT	CASSAPQGGDTEAFF
TRBD2	TRBV5-1	few	16	TRBJ2-3	TGCGCCAGCAGCCCTCGGACTAGCGGGGGCACAGATACGCAGTATTTT	CASSPRTSGGTDTQYF
TRBD1	TRBV6-1	.	15	TRBJ2-6	TGTGCCAGCAGGGGAGACAGGGCCGGGGCCAACGTCCTGACTTTC	CASRGDRAGANVLTF
TRBD2	TRBV4-3	.	15	TRBJ2-7	TGCGCCAGCAGCCAAGACTGGCTAGCGGGAGGCGAGCAGTACTTC	CASSQDWLAGGEQYF
.	TRBV27	.	12	TRBJ1-2	TGTGCCAGCAGCCATTCCAACTATGGCTACACCTTC	CASSHSNYGYTF
TRBD1	TRBV5-1	.	14	TRBJ2-7	TGCGCCAGCAGCTTGCGACAGGGGGTGTACGAGCAGTACTTC	CASSLRQGVYEQYF
.	TRBV19	.	12	TRBJ1-1	TGTGCCAGTAGTATGGCGAACACTGAAGCTTTCTTT	CASSMANTEAFF
TRBD1	TRBV9	.	15	TRBJ2-2	TGTGCCAGCAGCGTGTCGACAGGGTTCACCGGGGAGCTGTTTTTT	CASSVSTGFTGELFF
.	TRBV6-1	.	13	TRBJ2-3	TGTGCCAGCCTAGCCTCCTTAGCCGATACGCAGTATTTT	CASLASLADTQYF
.	TRBV28	.	15	TRBJ2-7	TGTGCCAGCAGTCCCTCGGGTCGGGGTTCATACGAGCAGTACTTC	CASSPSGRGSYEQYF
.	TRBV4-1	.	14	TRBJ1-4	TGCGCCAGCAGCCAAGACTCTACTAATGAAAAACTGTTTTTT	CASSQDSTNEKLFF
.	TRBV28	once	18	TRBJ2-1	TGTGCCAGCAGTTCATCCCTAGCTCCGGGGTTGGTCTCCAATGAGCAGTTCTTC	CASSSSLAPGLVSNEQFF
.	TRBV4-1	once	15	TRBJ1-3	TGCGCCAGCAGCCATCAACATGGCTCTGGAAACACCATATATTTT	CASSHQHGSGNTIYF
.	TRBV9	.	15	TRBJ1-5	TGTGCCAGCAGCGTAGGAGGGGGTGACAATCAGCCCCAGCATTTT	CASSVGGGDNQPQHF
.	TRBV18	few	16	TRBJ2-7	TGTGCCAGCTCACCATTTGGACAGTCAAGCTCCTACGAGCAGTACTTC	CASSPFGQSSSYEQYF
TRBD1	TRBV4-2	.	16	TRBJ1-1	TGTGCCAGCAGCCCAAGTCCCGGACAGGGGGAAACTGAAGCTTTCTTT	CASSPSPGQGETEAFF
.	TRBV23-1	.	16	TRBJ1-5	TGCGCCGGCACCGACCGAGGGAGGGGCCTTAATCAGCCCCAGCATTTT	CAGTDRGRGLNQPQHF
.	TRBV7-2	.	13	TRBJ2-7	TGTGCCAGCAGCCCCAGGACAGTCTACGAGCAGTACTTC	CASSPRTVYEQYF
.	TRBV13	.	13	TRBJ1-1	TGTGCCAGCAGCCTCGGGGGGGACACTGAAGCTTTCTTT	CASSLGGDTEAFF
.	TRBV12-2	.	15	TRBJ2-7	TGTGCAAGTCGCTTAGGGGTAGGAGAACACTACGAGCAGTACTTC	CASRLGVGEHYEQYF
TRBD2	TRBV18	.	15	TRBJ2-5	TGTGCCAGCTCATCAGCTAGCGGGGGCCAAGAGACCCAGTACTTC	CASSSASGGQETQYF
.	TRBV7-3	.	13	TRBJ2-7	TGTGCCAGCAGCTTACAGGGGATGAACGAGCAGTACTTC	CASSLQGMNEQYF
.	TRBV7-9	.	15	TRBJ2-6	TGTTCCAGCAGCTTACCCTCCTCTGGGGCCAACGTCCTGACTTTC	CSSSLPSSGANVLTF
TRBD1	TRBV19	.	15	TRBJ2-4	TGTGCCAGTACCAGGGGAGGGGACAGGGATCACATTCAGTACTTC	CASTRGGDRDHIQYF
.	TRBV27	.	14	TRBJ2-7	TGTGCCAGCAGTTTCGCGGATGCGGGGTACGAGCAGTACTTC	CASSFADAGYEQYF
.	TRBV19	.	13	TRBJ1-5	TGTGCCAGTAGTAATACTGATAATCAGCCCCAGCATTTT	CASSNTDNQPQHF
TRBD1	TRBV5-8	.	15	TRBJ2-1	TGTGCCAGCAGCTTGGGGCAGGGACAGGTCAATGAGCAGTTCTTC	CASSLGQGQVNEQFF
TRBD1	TRBV19	.	16	TRBJ1-4	TGTGCCAGTAGTATAGGGGACAGGGAAACTAATGAAAAACTGTTTTTT	CASSIGDRETNEKLFF
TRBD1	TRBV19	few	14	TRBJ2-3	TGTGCCAGTAGTCCGCGGACAGGGACAGATACGCAGTATTTT	CASSPRTGTDTQYF
.	TRBV18	.	15	TRBJ1-1	TGTGCCAGCTCACCACCGTACAGAATGAACACTGAAGCTTTCTTT	CASSPPYRMNTEAFF
.	TRBV9	.	14	TRBJ2-2	TGTGCCAGCAGCGTAGCTGGGCGGGTCGGGGAGCTGTTTTTT	CASSVAGRVGELFF
TRBD1	TRBV7-2	.	13	TRBJ1-2	TGTGCCAGCAGCCAGGACAGGAATGATGGCTACACCTTC	CASSQDRNDGYTF
.	TRBV5-1	.	15	TRBJ2-3	TGCGCCAGCAGCTTCCGAGGGACTAGCACAGATACGCAGTATTTT	CASSFRGTSTDTQYF
.	TRBV12-5	.	15	TRBJ1-1	TGTGCTAGTGGTTTTTTTTTGCAGGCTAACACTGAAGCTTTCTTT	CASGFFLQANTEAFF
.	TRBV4-3	.	15	TRBJ2-2	TGCGCCAGCAGCCAATCCGGGGAACCGACCGGGGAGCTGTTTTTT	CASSQSGEPTGELFF
.	TRBV6-1	few	13	TRBJ1-2	TGTGCCATCCGGAGTTCAGGGAAACTCGGCTACACCTTC	CAIRSSGKLGYTF
.	TRBV6-5	.	14	TRBJ1-2	TGTGCCAGCAGTTACGCAGGGGATCCCTATGGCTACACCTTC	CASSYAGDPYGYTF
TRBD1	TRBV18	.	16	TRBJ2-2	TGTGCCAGCTCAGTCCTCCAGGGGGCCGACACCGGGGAGCTGTTTTTT	CASSVLQGADTGELFF
TRBD2	TRBV30	.	15	TRBJ2-5	TGTGCCTGGAGACTGGCTAGCGGGAGAGGAGAGACCCAGTACTTC	CAWRLASGRGETQYF
.	TRBV5-1	.	15	TRBJ1-2	TGCGCCAGCAGCTCATTTCTTGGGGAGAACTATGGCTACACCTTC	CASSSFLGENYGYTF